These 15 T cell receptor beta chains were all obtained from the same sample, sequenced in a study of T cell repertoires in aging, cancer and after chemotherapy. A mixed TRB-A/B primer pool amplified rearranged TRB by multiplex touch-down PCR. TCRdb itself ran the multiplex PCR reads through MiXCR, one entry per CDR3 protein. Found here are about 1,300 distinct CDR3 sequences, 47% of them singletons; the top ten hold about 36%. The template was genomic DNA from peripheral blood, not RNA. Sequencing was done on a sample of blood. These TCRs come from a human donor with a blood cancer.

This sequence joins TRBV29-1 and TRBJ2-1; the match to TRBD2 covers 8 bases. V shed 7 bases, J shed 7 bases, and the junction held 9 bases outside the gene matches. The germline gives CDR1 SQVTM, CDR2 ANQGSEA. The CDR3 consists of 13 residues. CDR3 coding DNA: TGCAGCGCCGGGGGGGGGGGTTGGAATGAGCAGTTCTTC. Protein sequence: CSAGGGGWNEQFF.

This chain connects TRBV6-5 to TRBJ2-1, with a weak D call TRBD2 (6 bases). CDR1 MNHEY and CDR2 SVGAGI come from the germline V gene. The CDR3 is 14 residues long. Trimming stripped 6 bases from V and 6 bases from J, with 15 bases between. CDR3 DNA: TGTGCCAGCAGAGAACAGGCTAGCGCCAATGAGCAGTTCTTC. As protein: CASREQASANEQFF.

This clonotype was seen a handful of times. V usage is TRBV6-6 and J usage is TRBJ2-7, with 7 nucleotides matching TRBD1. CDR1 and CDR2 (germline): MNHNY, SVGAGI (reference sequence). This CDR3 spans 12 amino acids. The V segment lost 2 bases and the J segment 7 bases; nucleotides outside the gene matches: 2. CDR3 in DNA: TGTGCCAGCAGTTACCACAGGGGAGAGCAGTACTTC. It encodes CASSYHRGEQYF.

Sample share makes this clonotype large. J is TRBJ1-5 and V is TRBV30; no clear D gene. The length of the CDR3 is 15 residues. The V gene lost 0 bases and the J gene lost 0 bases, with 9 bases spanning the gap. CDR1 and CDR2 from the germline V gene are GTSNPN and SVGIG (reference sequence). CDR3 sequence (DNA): TGTGCCTGGAGTGTGAGCCAGGTTAGCAATCAGCCCCAGCATTTT. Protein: CAWSVSQVSNQPQHF.

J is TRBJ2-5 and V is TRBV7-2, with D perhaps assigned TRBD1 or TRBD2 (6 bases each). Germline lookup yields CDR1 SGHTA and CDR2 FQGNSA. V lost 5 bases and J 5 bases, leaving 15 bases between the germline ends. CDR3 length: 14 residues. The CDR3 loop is CASSVRGARETQYF. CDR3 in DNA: TGTGCCAGCAGCGTAAGGGGGGCTAGGGAGACCCAGTACTTC.

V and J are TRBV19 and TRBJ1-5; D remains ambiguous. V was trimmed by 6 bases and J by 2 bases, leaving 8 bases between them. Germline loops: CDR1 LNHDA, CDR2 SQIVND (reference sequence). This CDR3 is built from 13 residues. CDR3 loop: CASSRRGNQPQHF. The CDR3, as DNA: TGTGCCAGTAGCCGTCGGGGCAATCAGCCCCAGCATTTT.

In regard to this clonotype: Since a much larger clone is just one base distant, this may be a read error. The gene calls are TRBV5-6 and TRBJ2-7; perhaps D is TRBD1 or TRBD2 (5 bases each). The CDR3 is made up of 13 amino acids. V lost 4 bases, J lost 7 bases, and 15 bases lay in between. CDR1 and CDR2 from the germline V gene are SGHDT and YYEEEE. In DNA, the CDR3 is TGTGCCAGCAGCCCCGGGGCGTACAATGAGCAGTACTTC. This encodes CASSPGAYNEQYF.

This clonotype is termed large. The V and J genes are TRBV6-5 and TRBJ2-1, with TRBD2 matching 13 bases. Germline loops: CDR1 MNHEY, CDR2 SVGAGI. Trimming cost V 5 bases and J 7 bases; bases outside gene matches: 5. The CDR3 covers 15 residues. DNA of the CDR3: TGTGCCAGCAGTACCGGGACTAGCGGGGCTAATGAGCAGTTCTTC. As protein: CASSTGTSGANEQFF.

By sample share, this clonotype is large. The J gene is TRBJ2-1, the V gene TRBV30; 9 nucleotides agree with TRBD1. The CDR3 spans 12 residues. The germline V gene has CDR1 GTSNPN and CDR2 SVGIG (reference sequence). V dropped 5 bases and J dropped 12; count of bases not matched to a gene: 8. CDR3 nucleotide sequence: TGTGCCTGGGAAAACAGGGGGCAATGGCAGTTCTTC. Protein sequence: CAWENRGQWQFF.

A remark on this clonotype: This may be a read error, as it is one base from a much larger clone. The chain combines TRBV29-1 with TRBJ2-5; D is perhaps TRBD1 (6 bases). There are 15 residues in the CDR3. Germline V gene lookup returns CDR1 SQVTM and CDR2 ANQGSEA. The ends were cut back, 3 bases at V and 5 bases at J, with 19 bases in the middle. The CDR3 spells CSVERGGGHKETQYF. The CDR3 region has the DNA TGCAGCGTTGAGAGGGGTGGGGGCCACAAGGAGACCCAGTACTTC.

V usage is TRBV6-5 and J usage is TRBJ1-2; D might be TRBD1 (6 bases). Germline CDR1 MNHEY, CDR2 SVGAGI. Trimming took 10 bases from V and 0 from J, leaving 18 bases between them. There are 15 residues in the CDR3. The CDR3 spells CAISQKGEANYGYTF. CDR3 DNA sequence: TGTGCCATCAGCCAAAAGGGGGAAGCTAACTATGGCTACACCTTC.

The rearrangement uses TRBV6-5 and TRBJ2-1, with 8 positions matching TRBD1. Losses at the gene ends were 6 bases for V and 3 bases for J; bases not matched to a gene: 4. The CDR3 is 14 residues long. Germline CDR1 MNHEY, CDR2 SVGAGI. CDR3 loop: CASSLDRVYNEQFF. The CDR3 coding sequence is TGTGCCAGCAGCTTGGACAGGGTCTACAATGAGCAGTTCTTC.

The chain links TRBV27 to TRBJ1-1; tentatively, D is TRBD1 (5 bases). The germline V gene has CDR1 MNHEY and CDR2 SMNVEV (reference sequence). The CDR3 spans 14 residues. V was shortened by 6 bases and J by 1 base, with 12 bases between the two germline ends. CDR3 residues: CASRDRGTNTEAFF. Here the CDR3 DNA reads TGTGCCAGCAGAGACCGAGGGACGAACACTGAAGCTTTCTTT.

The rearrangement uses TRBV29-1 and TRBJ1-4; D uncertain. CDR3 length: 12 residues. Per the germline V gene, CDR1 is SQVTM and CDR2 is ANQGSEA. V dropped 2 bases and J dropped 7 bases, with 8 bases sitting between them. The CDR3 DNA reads TGCAGCGTTGAAATGGGAAGTGAAAAACTGTTTTTT. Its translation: CSVEMGSEKLFF.

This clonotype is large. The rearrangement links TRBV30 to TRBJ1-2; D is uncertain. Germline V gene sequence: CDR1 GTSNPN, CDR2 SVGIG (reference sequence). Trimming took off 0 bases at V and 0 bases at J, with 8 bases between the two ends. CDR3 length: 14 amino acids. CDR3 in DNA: TGTGCCTGGAGTGTGAGGGTTTCTAACTATGGCTACACCTTC. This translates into CAWSVRVSNYGYTF.